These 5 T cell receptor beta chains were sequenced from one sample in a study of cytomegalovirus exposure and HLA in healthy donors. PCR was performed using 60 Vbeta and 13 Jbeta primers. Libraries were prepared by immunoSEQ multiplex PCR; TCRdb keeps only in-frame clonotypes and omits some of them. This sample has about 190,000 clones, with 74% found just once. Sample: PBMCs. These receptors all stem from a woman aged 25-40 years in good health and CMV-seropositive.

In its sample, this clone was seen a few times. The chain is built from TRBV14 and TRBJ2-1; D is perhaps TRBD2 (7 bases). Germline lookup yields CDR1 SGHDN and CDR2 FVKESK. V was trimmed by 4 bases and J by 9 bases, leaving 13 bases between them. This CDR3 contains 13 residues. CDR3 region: CASSLKGGAEQFF. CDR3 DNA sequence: TGTGCCAGCAGCCTTAAGGGGGGGGCTGAGCAGTTCTTC.

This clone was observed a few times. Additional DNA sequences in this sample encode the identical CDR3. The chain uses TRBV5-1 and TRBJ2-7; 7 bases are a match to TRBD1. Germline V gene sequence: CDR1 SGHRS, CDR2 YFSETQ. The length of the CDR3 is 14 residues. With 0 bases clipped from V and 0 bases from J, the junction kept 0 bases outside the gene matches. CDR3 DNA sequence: TGCGCCAGCAGCTTGGGACAGGGCTCCTACGAGCAGTACTTC. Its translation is CASSLGQGSYEQYF.

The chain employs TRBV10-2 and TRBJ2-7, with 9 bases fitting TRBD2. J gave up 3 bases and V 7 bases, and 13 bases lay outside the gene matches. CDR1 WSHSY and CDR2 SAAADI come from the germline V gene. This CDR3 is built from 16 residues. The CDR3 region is CASTEGRLAENYEQYF. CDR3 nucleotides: TGCGCCAGCACCGAAGGGAGACTAGCGGAGAACTACGAGCAGTACTTC.

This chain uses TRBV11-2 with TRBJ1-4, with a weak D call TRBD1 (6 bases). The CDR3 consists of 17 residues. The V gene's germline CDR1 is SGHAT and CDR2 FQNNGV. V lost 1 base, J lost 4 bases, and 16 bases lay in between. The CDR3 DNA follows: TGTGCCAGCAGCTTAGGGGGGCAGGGAAGGGGTAATGAAAAACTGTTTTTT. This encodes CASSLGGQGRGNEKLFF.

The CDR3 DNA reads as TGTGCCAGCTCCCTTAAGGGACAGGGCACTGAAGCTTTCTTT. It encodes CASSLKGQGTEAFF. The chain couples TRBV18 to TRBJ1-1; the match to TRBD1 covers 9 bases. Losses at the gene ends were 6 bases for V and 4 bases for J; bases not matched to a gene: 6. This CDR3 region has 14 residues. The germline V gene has CDR1 KGHSH and CDR2 LQKENI.